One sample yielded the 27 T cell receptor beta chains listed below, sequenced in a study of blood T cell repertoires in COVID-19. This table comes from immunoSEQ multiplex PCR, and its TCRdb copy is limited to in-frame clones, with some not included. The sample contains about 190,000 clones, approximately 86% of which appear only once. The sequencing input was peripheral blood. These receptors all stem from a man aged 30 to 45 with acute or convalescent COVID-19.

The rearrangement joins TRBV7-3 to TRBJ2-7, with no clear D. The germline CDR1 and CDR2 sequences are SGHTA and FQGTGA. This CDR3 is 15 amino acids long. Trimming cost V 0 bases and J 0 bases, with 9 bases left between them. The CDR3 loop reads CASSLTPSSSYEQYF. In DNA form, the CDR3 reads TGTGCCAGCAGCTTAACGCCCTCGAGCTCCTACGAGCAGTACTTC.

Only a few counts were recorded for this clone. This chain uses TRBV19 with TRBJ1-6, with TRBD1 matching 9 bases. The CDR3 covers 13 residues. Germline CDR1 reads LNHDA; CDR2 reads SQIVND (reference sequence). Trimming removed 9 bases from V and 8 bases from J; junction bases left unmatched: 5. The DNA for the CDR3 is TGTGCCAGCGGACAGGGGTGGGATTCACCCCTCCACTTT. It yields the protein CASGQGWDSPLHF.

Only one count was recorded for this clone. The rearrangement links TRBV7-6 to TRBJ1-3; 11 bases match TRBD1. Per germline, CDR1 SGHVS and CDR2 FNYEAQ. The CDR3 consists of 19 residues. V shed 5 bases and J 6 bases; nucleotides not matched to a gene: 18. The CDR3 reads CASSARTGTGGSRENTIYF. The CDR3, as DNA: TGTGCCAGCAGCGCCCGCACCGGGACAGGGGGTAGTAGAGAAAACACCATATATTTT.

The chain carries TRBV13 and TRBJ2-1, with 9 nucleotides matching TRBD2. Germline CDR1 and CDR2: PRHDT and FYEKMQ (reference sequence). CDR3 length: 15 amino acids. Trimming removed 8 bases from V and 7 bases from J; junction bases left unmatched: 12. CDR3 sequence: CASDRGGGGANEQFF. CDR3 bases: TGTGCCAGCGACCGCGGAGGCGGGGGGGCGAATGAGCAGTTCTTC. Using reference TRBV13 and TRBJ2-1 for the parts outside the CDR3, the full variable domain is AAGVIQSPRHLIKEKRETATLKCYPIPRHDTVYWYQQGPGQDPQFLISFYEKMQSDKGSIPDRFSAQQFSDYHSELNMSSLELGDSALYFCASDRGGGGANEQFFGPGTRLTVL.

The CDR3 sequence: CARGRYGTLSRSPLHF. CDR3 DNA sequence: TGTGCCAGGGGTAGATACGGGACATTGAGTAGGTCACCCCTCCACTTT. This chain joins TRBV21-1 and TRBJ1-6; no DNA check was done on the table's D call, TRBD1. TRBV21-1 is a recognized pseudogene. This CDR3 region has 16 residues.

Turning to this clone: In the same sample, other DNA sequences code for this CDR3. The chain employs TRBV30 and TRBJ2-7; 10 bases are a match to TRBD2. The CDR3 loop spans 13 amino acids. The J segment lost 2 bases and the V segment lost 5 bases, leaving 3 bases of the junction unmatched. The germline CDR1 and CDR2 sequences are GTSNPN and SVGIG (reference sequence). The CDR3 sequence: CAWGAGGPYEQYF. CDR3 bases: TGTGCCTGGGGAGCGGGAGGGCCCTACGAGCAGTACTTC.

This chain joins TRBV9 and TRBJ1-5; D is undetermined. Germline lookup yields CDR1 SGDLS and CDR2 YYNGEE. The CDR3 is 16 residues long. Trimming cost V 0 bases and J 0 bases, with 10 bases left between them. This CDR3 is CASSVGPANSNQPQHF. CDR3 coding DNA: TGTGCCAGCAGCGTAGGCCCAGCGAATAGCAATCAGCCCCAGCATTTT.

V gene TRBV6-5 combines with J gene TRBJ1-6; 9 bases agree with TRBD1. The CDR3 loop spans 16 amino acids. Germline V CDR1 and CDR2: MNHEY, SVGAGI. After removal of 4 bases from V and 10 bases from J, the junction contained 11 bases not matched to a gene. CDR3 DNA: TGTGCCAGCAGTTTAACGGGGGGACAGGGAGGATCACCCCTCCACTTT. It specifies CASSLTGGQGGSPLHF.

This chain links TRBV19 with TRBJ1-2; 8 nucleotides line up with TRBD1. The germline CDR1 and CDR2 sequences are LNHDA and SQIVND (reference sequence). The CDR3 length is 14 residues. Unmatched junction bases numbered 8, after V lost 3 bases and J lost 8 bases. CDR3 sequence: CASSISPGGAGYTF. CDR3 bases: TGTGCCAGTAGTATTTCTCCAGGGGGCGCCGGCTACACCTTC.

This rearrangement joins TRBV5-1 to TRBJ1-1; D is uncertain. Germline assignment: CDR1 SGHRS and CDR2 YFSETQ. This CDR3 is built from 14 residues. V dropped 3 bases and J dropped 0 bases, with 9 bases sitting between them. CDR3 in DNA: TGCGCCAGCAGCTCAGATTTTATGAACACTGAAGCTTTCTTT. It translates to CASSSDFMNTEAFF.

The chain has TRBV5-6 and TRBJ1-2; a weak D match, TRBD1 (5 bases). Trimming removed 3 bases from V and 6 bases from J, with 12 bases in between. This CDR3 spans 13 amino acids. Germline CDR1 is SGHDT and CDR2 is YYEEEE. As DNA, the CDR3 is TGTGCCAGCAGCTGGGGGGTCGGGGATGGCTACACCTTC. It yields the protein CASSWGVGDGYTF.

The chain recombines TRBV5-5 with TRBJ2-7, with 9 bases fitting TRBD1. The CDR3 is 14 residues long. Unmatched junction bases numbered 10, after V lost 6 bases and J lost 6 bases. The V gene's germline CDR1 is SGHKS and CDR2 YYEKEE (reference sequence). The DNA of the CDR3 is TGTGCCAGCAAGCCTGGGACAGGGTTTCCCGAGCAGTACTTC. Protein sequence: CASKPGTGFPEQYF. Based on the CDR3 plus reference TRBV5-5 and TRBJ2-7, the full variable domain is DAGVTQSPTHLIKTRGQQVTLRCSPISGHKSVSWYQQVLGQGPQFIFQYYEKEERGRGNFPDRFSARQFPNYSSELNVNALLLGDSALYLCASKPGTGFPEQYFGPGTRLTVT.

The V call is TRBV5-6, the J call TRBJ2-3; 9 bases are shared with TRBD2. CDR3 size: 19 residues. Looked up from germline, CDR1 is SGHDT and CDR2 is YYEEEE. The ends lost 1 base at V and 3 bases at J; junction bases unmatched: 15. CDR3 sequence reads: CASSLWLAGEGSRTDTQYF. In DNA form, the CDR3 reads TGTGCCAGCAGCTTGTGGTTAGCGGGAGAGGGTAGTCGTACAGATACGCAGTATTTT.

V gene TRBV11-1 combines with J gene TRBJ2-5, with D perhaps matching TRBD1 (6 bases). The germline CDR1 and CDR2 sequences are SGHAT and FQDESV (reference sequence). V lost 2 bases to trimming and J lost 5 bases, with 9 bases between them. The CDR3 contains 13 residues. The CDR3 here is CASSLRGLETQYF. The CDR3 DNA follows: TGTGCCAGCAGCTTAAGGGGGTTGGAGACCCAGTACTTC.

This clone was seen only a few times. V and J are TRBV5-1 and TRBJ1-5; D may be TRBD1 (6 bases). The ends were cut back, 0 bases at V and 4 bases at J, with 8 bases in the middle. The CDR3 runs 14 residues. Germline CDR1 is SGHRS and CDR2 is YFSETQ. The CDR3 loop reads CASSLGDKNQPQHF. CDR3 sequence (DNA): TGCGCCAGCAGCTTGGGGGACAAAAATCAGCCCCAGCATTTT.

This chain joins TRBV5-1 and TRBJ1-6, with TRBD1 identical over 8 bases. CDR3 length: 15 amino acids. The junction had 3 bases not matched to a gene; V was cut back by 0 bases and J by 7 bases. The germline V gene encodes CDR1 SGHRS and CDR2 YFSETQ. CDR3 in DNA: TGCGCCAGCAGCTTGGTGGACAGGGACAATTCACCCCTCCACTTT. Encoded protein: CASSLVDRDNSPLHF.

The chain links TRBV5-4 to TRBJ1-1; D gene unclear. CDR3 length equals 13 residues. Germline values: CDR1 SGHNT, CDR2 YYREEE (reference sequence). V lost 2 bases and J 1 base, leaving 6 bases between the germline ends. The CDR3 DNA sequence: TGTGCCAGCAGCTTCGGGGAGAACACTGAAGCTTTCTTT. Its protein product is CASSFGENTEAFF.

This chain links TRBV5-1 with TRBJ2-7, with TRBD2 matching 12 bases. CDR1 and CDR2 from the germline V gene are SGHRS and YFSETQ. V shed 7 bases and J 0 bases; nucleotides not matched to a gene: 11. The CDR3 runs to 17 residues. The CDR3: CASHLAGGLRSSYEQYF. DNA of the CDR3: TGCGCCAGCCACCTAGCGGGAGGGCTTCGGTCCTCCTACGAGCAGTACTTC.

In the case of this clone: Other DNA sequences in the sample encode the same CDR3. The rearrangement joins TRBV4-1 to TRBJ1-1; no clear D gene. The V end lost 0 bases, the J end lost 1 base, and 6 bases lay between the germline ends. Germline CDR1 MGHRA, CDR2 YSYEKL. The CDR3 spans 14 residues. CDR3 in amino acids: CASSQEVRNTEAFF. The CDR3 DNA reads TGCGCCAGCAGCCAAGAAGTTAGGAACACTGAAGCTTTCTTT.

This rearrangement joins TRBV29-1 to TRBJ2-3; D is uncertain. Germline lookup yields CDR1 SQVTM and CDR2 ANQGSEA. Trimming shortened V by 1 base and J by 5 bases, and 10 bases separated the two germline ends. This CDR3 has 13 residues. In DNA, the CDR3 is TGCAGCGTTGAAGGTGCTAACTTAGATACGCAGTATTTT. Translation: CSVEGANLDTQYF.

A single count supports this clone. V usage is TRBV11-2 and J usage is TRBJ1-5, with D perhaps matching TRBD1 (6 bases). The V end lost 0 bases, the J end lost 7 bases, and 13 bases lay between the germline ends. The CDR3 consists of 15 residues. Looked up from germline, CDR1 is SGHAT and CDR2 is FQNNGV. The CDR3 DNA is TGTGCCAGCAGCTTAGATCCGGGGGGGGGCCAGCCCCAGCATTTT. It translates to CASSLDPGGGQPQHF. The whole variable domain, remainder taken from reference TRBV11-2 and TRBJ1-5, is EAGVAQSPRYKIIEKRQSVAFWCNPISGHATLYWYQQILGQGPKLLIQFQNNGVVDDSQLPKDRFSAERLKGVDSTLKIQPAKLEDSAVYLCASSLDPGGGQPQHFGDGTRLSIL.

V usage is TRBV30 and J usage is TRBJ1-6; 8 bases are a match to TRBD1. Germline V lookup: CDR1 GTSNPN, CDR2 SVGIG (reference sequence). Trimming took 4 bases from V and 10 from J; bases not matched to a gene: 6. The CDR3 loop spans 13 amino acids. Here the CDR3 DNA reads TGTGCCTGGAATCAGCAGGGGGCATCACCCCTCCACTTT. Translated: CAWNQQGASPLHF.

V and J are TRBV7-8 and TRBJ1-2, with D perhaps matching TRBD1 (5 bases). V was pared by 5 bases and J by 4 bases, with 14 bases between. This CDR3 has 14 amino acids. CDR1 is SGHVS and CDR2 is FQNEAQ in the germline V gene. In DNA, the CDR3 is TGTGCCAGCAGCCGTAGAGACAGATCCTATGGCTACACCTTC. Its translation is CASSRRDRSYGYTF.

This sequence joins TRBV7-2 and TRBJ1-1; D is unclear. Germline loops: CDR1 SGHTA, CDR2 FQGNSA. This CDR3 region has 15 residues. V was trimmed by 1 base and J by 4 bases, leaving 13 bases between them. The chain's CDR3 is CASSLGPGGGTEAFF. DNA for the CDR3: TGTGCCAGCAGCTTAGGTCCGGGCGGAGGCACTGAAGCTTTCTTT.

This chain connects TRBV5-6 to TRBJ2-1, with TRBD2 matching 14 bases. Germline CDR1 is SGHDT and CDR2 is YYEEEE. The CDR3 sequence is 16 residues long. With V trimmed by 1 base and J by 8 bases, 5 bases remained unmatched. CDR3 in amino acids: CASSLPGLAGVDEQFF. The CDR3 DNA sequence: TGTGCCAGCAGCTTGCCGGGACTAGCGGGAGTGGATGAGCAGTTCTTC.

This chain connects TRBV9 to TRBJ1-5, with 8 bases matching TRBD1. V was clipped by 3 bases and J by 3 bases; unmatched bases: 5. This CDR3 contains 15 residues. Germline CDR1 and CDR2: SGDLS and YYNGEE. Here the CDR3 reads CASSGQGYYNQPQHF. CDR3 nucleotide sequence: TGTGCCAGCAGCGGACAGGGGTATTACAATCAGCCCCAGCATTTT.

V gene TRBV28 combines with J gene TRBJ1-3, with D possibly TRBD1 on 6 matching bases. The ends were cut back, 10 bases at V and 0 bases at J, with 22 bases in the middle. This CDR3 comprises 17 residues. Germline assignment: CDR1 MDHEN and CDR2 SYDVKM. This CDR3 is CATSAGGAKFSGNTIYF. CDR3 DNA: TGTGCCACTTCTGCGGGGGGCGCTAAATTCTCTGGAAACACCATATATTTT.